Described below is a single T cell receptor beta chain sequence and its context. There are 14 residues in the CDR3. V dropped 6 bases and J dropped 6 bases, with 17 bases sitting between them. CDR1 and CDR2 from the germline V gene are LNHDA and SQIVND (reference sequence). The data were obtained in a study of blood T cell repertoires in COVID-19. Study context: Researchers got acute and convalescent COVID-19 samples from the United States, Italy and Spain.

The authors' processing: Reference gene primer amplification gave nucleated cell count estimates. Profiling relied on immunoSEQ multiplex PCR, and the TCRdb table lists in-frame clones only, not all of them. For V, J and clone size, that table is used; D and trimming come from the DNA. This table holds about 56,000 clones, roughly 90% found once. The chain has TRBV19 and TRBJ1-1, with a possible D match to TRBD1 (5 bases). The origin of this receptor is a human donor in a cohort sampled during active COVID-19. The sample was peripheral blood. The CDR3 here is CASRRDRLSAEAFF. The CDR3 nucleotides read TGTGCCAGTAGAAGAGACAGACTGAGTGCTGAAGCTTTCTTT.